This entry is about one T cell receptor beta chain. The record originates from a study of T cell responses to AZD1222 COVID-19 vaccine. The table came from immunoSEQ multiplex PCR; TCRdb's copy has only in-frame clones and leaves some out. The repertoire holds around 74,000 clones, with about 90% as singletons. Germline V lookup: CDR1 KGHDR, CDR2 SFDVKD. V lost 4 bases and J lost 4; bases outside the gene matches: 12. This CDR3 comprises 18 residues. The receptor's source is an adult in good health. The chain has TRBV24-1 and TRBJ2-6; 7 nucleotides line up with TRBD1. Sequenced here: peripheral blood, sampled on day 0 of MenACWY control vaccination. This chain's CDR3 is CATSDRFNRGGGANVLTF. In nucleotides, the CDR3 is TGTGCCACCAGTGACCGTTTCAACAGGGGTGGAGGGGCCAACGTCCTGACTTTC.